This T cell receptor (beta chain) was recorded in a study of metastatic and nonmetastatic thyroid tumors. Overall study context: A comparison of repertoires was made across blood and tumor or nodule tissue from malignant and benign thyroid patients.

Overall study findings and caveats: Reported TCR beta diversity, measured in blood and tumor, was significantly higher for malignant thyroid tumors than for benign nodules.

Notes on this clone: What it binds is not known. Mismatch with germline at one junction end may stem from a read error.

Treatment of any kind had been given to no patient before thyroid surgery. From germline, CDR1 is LGHDT and CDR2 YNNKEL (reference sequence). This CDR3 has 14 residues. Authors' processing steps: Clinicopathological groups supplied CDR3 differences that were used to build a distant-metastasis classifier for papillary thyroid cancer. Using MiXCR, TCRdb reanalyzed the PCR reads. The V and J calls come from TCRdb's annotation, not from the publication. The sample lists 15,000 to 20,000 clones; less than 30% were seen once. Sequencing input: tumor tissue. The V gene is TRBV3-1, the J gene TRBJ2-3; TRBD2 agrees at 8 bases. The source of this sequence is a female donor with papillary thyroid cancer or a benign thyroid nodule (not recorded which). Some clones in this sample may be carry-over from other donors' samples. In nucleotides, the CDR3 is TGTGCCAGCAGCCAAGATCTCCCAGCGGGGGACTTATGGTTT. Protein: CASSQDLPAGDLWF.